This entry concerns a single TCR beta chain. One end of the junction does not line up with germline, which may come from a read error. Germline V CDR1 and CDR2: SGHNT, YYREEE (reference sequence). This CDR3 is 13 amino acids long. The primer mix had 60 Vbeta and 13 Jbeta primers. This table comes from immunoSEQ multiplex PCR, and its TCRdb copy is limited to in-frame clones, with some not included. The table shows about 190,000 clones, with 75% to 80% occurring only once. These data originate in a study of cytomegalovirus exposure and HLA in healthy donors. Likely unrecorded immune exposures existed in these nominally healthy donors.

The sequencing sample was made of PBMCs. The receptor comes from a woman younger than 45 in good health and CMV-seropositive. This chain links TRBV5-4 with TRBJ2-7, with D tentatively TRBD1 (5 bases). CDR3 amino acids: CASSSQKGYEQHF. CDR3 DNA sequence: TGTGCCAGCAGCTCTCAGAAGGGGTACGAGCAGCACTTC.